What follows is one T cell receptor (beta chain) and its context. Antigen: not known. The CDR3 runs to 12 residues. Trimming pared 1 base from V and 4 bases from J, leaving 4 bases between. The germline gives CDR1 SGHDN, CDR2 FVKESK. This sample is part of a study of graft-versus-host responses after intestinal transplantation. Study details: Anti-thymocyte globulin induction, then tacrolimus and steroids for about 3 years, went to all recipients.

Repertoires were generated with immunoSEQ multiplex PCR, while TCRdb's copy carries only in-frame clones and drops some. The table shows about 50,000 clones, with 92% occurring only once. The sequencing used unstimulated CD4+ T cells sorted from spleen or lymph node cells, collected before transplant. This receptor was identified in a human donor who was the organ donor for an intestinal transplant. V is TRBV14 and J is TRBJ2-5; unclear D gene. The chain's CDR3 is CASSQVGETQYF. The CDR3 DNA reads TGTGCCAGCAGCCAAGTAGGAGAGACCCAGTACTTC.